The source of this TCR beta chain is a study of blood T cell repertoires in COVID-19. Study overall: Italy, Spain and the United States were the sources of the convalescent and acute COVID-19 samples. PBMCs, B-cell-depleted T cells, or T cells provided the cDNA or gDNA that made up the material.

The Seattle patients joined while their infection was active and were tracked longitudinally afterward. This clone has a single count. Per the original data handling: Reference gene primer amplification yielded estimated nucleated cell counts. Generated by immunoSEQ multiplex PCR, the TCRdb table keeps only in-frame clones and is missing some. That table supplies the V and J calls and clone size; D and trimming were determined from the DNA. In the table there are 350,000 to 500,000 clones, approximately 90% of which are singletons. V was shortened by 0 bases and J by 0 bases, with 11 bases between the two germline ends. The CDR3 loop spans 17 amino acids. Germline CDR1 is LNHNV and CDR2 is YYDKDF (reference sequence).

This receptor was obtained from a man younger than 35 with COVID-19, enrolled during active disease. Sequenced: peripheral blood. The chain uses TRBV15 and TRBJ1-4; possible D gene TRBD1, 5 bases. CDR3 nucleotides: TGTGCCACCAGCAGAGATGGGGCGTCACCAACTAATGAAAAACTGTTTTTT. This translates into CATSRDGASPTNEKLFF.